What follows describes a single TCR beta chain. Sequenced by immunoSEQ multiplex PCR; TCRdb stores in-frame clones only, minus some. Of around 720,000 clones listed, 73% are singletons. Trimming took 9 bases from V and 6 from J, leaving 17 bases between them. Germline values: CDR1 LNHDA, CDR2 SQIVND (reference sequence). The CDR3 sequence is 13 residues long. The authors divided CD4+ cells into CD45RA+ naive and CD45RA-negative memory subsets. This entry comes from a study of shared clonotypes between healthy human individuals. Sequencing was carried out using memory CD4+ T cells sorted from blood. Subset reported: CD45RA-negative fraction. The J gene is TRBJ1-2, the V gene TRBV19; D is possibly TRBD1 (5 bases). The clonotype comes from a woman aged 30 to 39 in good health. CDR3 sequence: CASWDGAVHGYTF. CDR3 in DNA: TGTGCCAGCTGGGACGGGGCTGTCCATGGCTACACCTTC.